One sample yielded the 29 T cell receptor beta chains listed below, sequenced in a study of blood T cell repertoires in COVID-19. The table came from immunoSEQ multiplex PCR; TCRdb's copy has only in-frame clones and leaves some out. The sample consists of around 180,000 clones, 70% to 90% of them appearing once. Sequenced: peripheral blood. All receptors come from a man between 65 and 79 years old with active or convalescent COVID-19.

The chain employs TRBV28 and TRBJ2-7, with D unclear. This CDR3 spans 13 amino acids. V dropped 3 bases and J dropped 5 bases, with 11 bases sitting between them. Germline-derived CDR1 and CDR2 are MDHEN and SYDVKM. The CDR3 DNA reads TGTGCCAGCAGTTTGGAGTACCCTAACGAGCAGTACTTC. This codes for CASSLEYPNEQYF.

CDR3 residues: CASSYHSSGYTF. Written as DNA, the CDR3 is TGTGCCAGCAGTTACCACAGCTCGGGCTACACCTTC. The V and J genes are TRBV6-2 or TRBV6-3 and TRBJ1-2; D unresolved. V lost 2 bases to trimming and J lost 8 bases, with 9 bases between them. This CDR3 contains 12 residues. Germline loops: CDR1 MNHEY, CDR2 SVGEGT.

The J gene is TRBJ2-5, the V gene TRBV5-5, with D perhaps matching TRBD2 (6 bases). Per the germline V gene, CDR1 is SGHKS and CDR2 is YYEKEE (reference sequence). The V end was cut by 0 bases, the J end by 1 base, with 13 bases between. The CDR3 is made up of 16 amino acids. The CDR3 bases are TGTGCCAGCAGCTTGGCCATCGGAGGGGTCCAAGAGACCCAGTACTTC. It is translated as CASSLAIGGVQETQYF.

The chain couples TRBV6-6 to TRBJ2-7, with 8 bases identical to TRBD1. The CDR3 totals 15 residues. Germline V gene sequence: CDR1 MNHNY, CDR2 SVGAGI (reference sequence). Trimming cost V 2 bases and J 5 bases; bases outside gene matches: 8. DNA of the CDR3: TGTGCCAGCAGTTACCGAAGTCAGGGGGCGGACGAGCAGTACTTC. This codes for CASSYRSQGADEQYF.

This rearrangement joins TRBV6-1 to TRBJ2-7; D may be TRBD1 (6 bases). Per the germline V gene, CDR1 is MNHNS and CDR2 is SASEGT. The CDR3 is 17 residues long. V lost 4 bases and J lost 3, with 22 bases in between. CDR3 sequence: CASSGGQGNRGFYEQYF. The DNA for the CDR3 is TGTGCCAGCAGTGGGGGACAAGGTAATCGGGGATTCTACGAGCAGTACTTC.

This chain links TRBV4-3 with TRBJ1-2, with D possibly TRBD1 on 5 matching bases. The V gene's germline CDR1 is LGHNA and CDR2 YSLEER. This CDR3 contains 15 residues. Trimming removed 0 bases at V and 4 bases at J, with 12 bases between. The CDR3 sequence: CASSQESAGPYGYTF. The CDR3 DNA reads as TGCGCCAGCAGCCAAGAGTCGGCAGGGCCCTATGGCTACACCTTC.

This chain connects TRBV5-6 to TRBJ2-5; maybe TRBD1 (6 bases). V gave up 2 bases and J gave up 1 base, with 9 bases separating them. Per the germline V gene, CDR1 is SGHDT and CDR2 is YYEEEE. This CDR3 has 14 amino acids. This CDR3 is CASSFLDSQETQYF. The CDR3 region has the DNA TGTGCCAGCAGCTTTCTGGACAGCCAAGAGACCCAGTACTTC.

This chain joins TRBV3-1 (or the pseudogene TRBV3-2) and TRBJ2-7; weak D call: TRBD2 (5 bases). The germline gives CDR1 LGHDT, CDR2 YNNKEL (reference sequence). The CDR3 has 14 amino acids. Trimming took 3 bases from V and 0 from J, leaving 9 bases between them. The CDR3 DNA follows: TGTGCCAGCAGCCAGCGTGGGAGCTCCTACGAGCAGTACTTC. This codes for CASSQRGSSYEQYF.

A note on this clone: Additional DNA sequences in this sample encode the identical CDR3. The V and J genes are TRBV18 and TRBJ2-7, with a possible D match to TRBD1 (6 bases). Germline lookup yields CDR1 KGHSH and CDR2 LQKENI. The V end lost 3 bases, the J end lost 2 bases, and 8 bases lay between the germline ends. The CDR3 runs 13 residues. The CDR3 coding sequence is TGTGCCAGCTCACCCGGACAGCCCTACGAGCAGTACTTC. It specifies CASSPGQPYEQYF.

V is TRBV6-6 and J is TRBJ2-5, with D possibly TRBD1 on 6 matching bases. Trimming left V 6 bases short and J 2 bases short, with 10 bases between. This CDR3 is 13 amino acids long. CDR1 is MNHNY and CDR2 is SVGAGI in the germline V gene (reference sequence). CDR3 DNA: TGTGCCAGCAGCTGGGGGCGACAAGAGACCCAGTACTTC. Translated: CASSWGRQETQYF.

The V gene is TRBV16, the J gene TRBJ1-3; 8 positions agree with TRBD1. Unmatched junction bases numbered 2, after V lost 5 bases and J lost 2 bases. The CDR3 runs to 14 residues. From germline, CDR1 is KGHSY and CDR2 FQNENV. CDR3 coding DNA: TGTGCCAGCAGCAAGACAGGGGCTGGAAACACCATATATTTT. Protein sequence: CASSKTGAGNTIYF.

The rearrangement uses TRBV6-5 and TRBJ2-1; D is perhaps TRBD2 (6 bases). The length of the CDR3 is 15 residues. V was trimmed by 7 bases and J by 10 bases, leaving 23 bases between them. The V gene's germline CDR1 is MNHEY and CDR2 SVGAGI. The CDR3 DNA sequence: TGTGCCAGCACCCTGGGGGAGGTGGGTTGGAGGGAGCAGTTCTTC. Its protein is CASTLGEVGWREQFF.

The chain links TRBV6-5 to TRBJ2-1; D is possibly TRBD1 (6 bases). The germline V and J ends were trimmed by 10 bases and 4 bases, with 8 bases remaining between them. This CDR3 region has 11 residues. Germline V lookup: CDR1 MNHEY, CDR2 SVGAGI. The CDR3, as DNA: TGTGCCACCACAGGGTACAATGAGCAGTTCTTC. As protein: CATTGYNEQFF.

The chain couples TRBV29-1 to TRBJ2-1; 7 bases map to TRBD1. Germline values: CDR1 SQVTM, CDR2 ANQGSEA. With V trimmed by 4 bases and J by 0 bases, 6 bases remained unmatched. This CDR3 has 15 residues. CDR3 sequence reads: CSVARAGGSYNEQFF. As DNA, the CDR3 is TGCAGCGTTGCACGGGCAGGGGGCTCCTACAATGAGCAGTTCTTC.

This clone was seen only a few times. The genes are TRBV9 and TRBJ2-2; D possibly corresponds to TRBD1 (6 bases). The CDR3 contains 15 residues. V was shortened by 0 bases and J by 3 bases, with 9 bases between the two germline ends. The germline gives CDR1 SGDLS, CDR2 YYNGEE. DNA for the CDR3: TGTGCCAGCAGCGTAGGACACAGGGACACCGGGGAGCTGTTTTTT. Amino acids: CASSVGHRDTGELFF. The full variable domain, in which reference TRBV9 and TRBJ2-2 provide the parts outside the CDR3, is DSGVTQTPKHLITATGQRVTLRCSPRSGDLSVYWYQQSLDQGLQFLIQYYNGEERAKGNILERFSAQQFPDLHSELNLSSLELGDSALYFCASSVGHRDTGELFFGEGSRLTVL.

The count of this clone is one. V is TRBV18 and J is TRBJ1-5; 7 bases agree with TRBD1. With 3 bases clipped from V and 0 bases from J, the junction kept 2 bases outside the gene matches. Germline V CDR1 and CDR2: KGHSH, LQKENI. The CDR3 is made up of 15 amino acids. CDR3 in amino acids: CASSPTGNSNQPQHF. The CDR3 DNA sequence: TGTGCCAGCTCACCGACAGGGAATAGCAATCAGCCCCAGCATTTT. Full variable domain (remainder filled in from reference TRBV18 and TRBJ1-5): NAGVMQNPRHLVRRRGQEARLRCSPMKGHSHVYWYRQLPEEGLKFMVYLQKENIIDESGMPKERFSAEFPKEGPSILRIQQVVRGDSAAYFCASSPTGNSNQPQHFGDGTRLSIL.

The V call is TRBV24-1, the J call TRBJ2-3, with 8 bases lining up with TRBD1. V trimming: 7 bases; J trimming: 2 bases; junction bases outside the gene matches: 13. This CDR3 region has 17 residues. Germline lookup yields CDR1 KGHDR and CDR2 SFDVKD. In DNA form, the CDR3 reads TGTGCCACCAGATCCGTGGAGAGGACAGGGCCCACAGATACGCAGTATTTT. Protein product: CATRSVERTGPTDTQYF.

CDR3 sequence (DNA): TGTGCCAGCAGTTCCCCCAGGGGGCGCCCCCCCTACGAGCAGTACTTC. Translated, it gives CASSSPRGRPPYEQYF. The chain uses TRBV27 and TRBJ2-7; 8 bases align to TRBD1. V lost 4 bases to trimming and J lost 2 bases; unmatched junction nucleotides: 10. The CDR3 is made up of 16 amino acids. Germline values: CDR1 MNHEY, CDR2 SMNVEV (reference sequence).

V gene TRBV30 combines with J gene TRBJ2-3; TRBD2 agrees at 9 bases. This CDR3 spans 15 amino acids. Germline CDR1 reads GTSNPN; CDR2 reads SVGIG (reference sequence). The junction had 7 bases not matched to a gene; V was cut back by 0 bases and J by 6 bases. CDR3 amino acids: CAWSVTSGRSDTQYF. The CDR3 nucleotides are TGTGCCTGGAGTGTAACGAGCGGGAGGTCCGATACGCAGTATTTT.

The CDR3 here is CSVEAVGSSTDTQYF. The CDR3 DNA sequence: TGCAGCGTTGAGGCGGTCGGATCTAGCACAGATACGCAGTATTTT. The chain combines TRBV29-1 with TRBJ2-3; D uncertain. The CDR3 is made up of 15 amino acids. Deletions cut 3 bases from V and 0 bases from J, with 13 bases between. The germline V gene has CDR1 SQVTM and CDR2 ANQGSEA.

The sample holds one count of this clone. The V call is TRBV28, the J call TRBJ1-4; 7 bases are shared with TRBD1. Germline CDR1 is MDHEN and CDR2 is SYDVKM. The CDR3 has 16 residues. The V and J ends lost 2 bases and 12 bases, in that order; junction bases with no gene match: 15. CDR3 sequence (DNA): TGTGCCAGCAGTTTAGAGGGGGCCCTTCGATCTATGCAACTGTTTTTT. Protein product: CASSLEGALRSMQLFF.

The genes are TRBV9 and TRBJ2-3; 8 bases fit TRBD2. Germline assignment: CDR1 SGDLS and CDR2 YYNGEE. The CDR3 is made up of 17 amino acids. J gave up 0 bases and V 0 bases, and 6 bases lay outside the gene matches. This CDR3 reads CASSVGAAGGSTDTQYF. The CDR3 DNA reads as TGTGCCAGCAGCGTAGGTGCGGCGGGGGGAAGCACAGATACGCAGTATTTT.

The genes are TRBV6-5 and TRBJ2-7; the match to TRBD2 covers 8 bases. CDR1 MNHEY and CDR2 SVGAGI come from the germline V gene. The junction had 1 base not matched to a gene; V was cut back by 0 bases and J by 0 bases. This CDR3 is built from 15 residues. CDR3 in amino acids: CASSYSSGSSYEQYF. DNA of the CDR3: TGTGCCAGCAGTTACTCGAGCGGGAGCTCCTACGAGCAGTACTTC.

The chain joins TRBV5-1 to TRBJ1-3; weak D call: TRBD1 (6 bases). From germline, CDR1 is SGHRS and CDR2 YFSETQ. Trimming cost V 6 bases and J 1 base, with 8 bases left between them. This CDR3 contains 13 residues. Here the CDR3 DNA reads TGCGCCAGCAAACAGGGTTCTGGAAACACCATATATTTT. This gives the protein CASKQGSGNTIYF.

The V call is TRBV7-2, the J call TRBJ2-7, with 7 bases that match TRBD2. CDR3 length: 13 residues. Germline CDR1 is SGHTA and CDR2 is FQGNSA. CDR3 residues: CASSLDPTSVKHV. The CDR3 DNA is TGTGCCAGCAGCCTAGACCCAACTAGCGTAAAACATGTC.

This rearrangement joins TRBV7-9 to TRBJ1-6; D is perhaps TRBD1 (6 bases). Germline CDR1 and CDR2: SEHNR and FQNEAQ (reference sequence). V was trimmed by 5 bases and J by 3 bases, leaving 8 bases between them. This CDR3 is built from 14 residues. CDR3 amino acids: CASSRTVYNSPLHF. As DNA, the CDR3 is TGTGCCAGCAGCCGGACAGTCTATAATTCACCCCTCCACTTT.

The chain combines TRBV19 with TRBJ1-1, with 8 bases lining up with TRBD1. J gave up 8 bases and V 11 bases, and 7 bases lay outside the gene matches. The CDR3 length is 11 residues. The germline CDR1 and CDR2 sequences are LNHDA and SQIVND (reference sequence). CDR3 amino acids: CAAGNRGEAFF. CDR3 bases: TGTGCCGCAGGAAACAGGGGGGAAGCTTTCTTT.

The chain is built from TRBV14 and TRBJ1-6, with D perhaps TRBD1 (6 bases). With 2 bases removed from V and 0 bases from J, the gap between germline ends came to 14 bases. CDR1 and CDR2 from the germline V gene are SGHDN and FVKESK. CDR3 size: 18 residues. The CDR3 loop reads CASSQKTGPSSYNSPLHF. In nucleotides, the CDR3 is TGTGCCAGCAGCCAAAAGACAGGCCCCAGCTCCTATAATTCACCCCTCCACTTT.

The chain couples TRBV13 to TRBJ2-7; 9 bases line up with TRBD2. The CDR3 contains 16 residues. In germline, CDR1 is PRHDT, CDR2 FYEKMQ (reference sequence). V shed 0 bases and J 1 base; nucleotides not matched to a gene: 4. CDR3 sequence (DNA): TGTGCCAGCAGCTTAGGCCCAGCGGGAGGATCCTACGAGCAGTACTTC. Amino acids: CASSLGPAGGSYEQYF.